This T cell receptor beta chain was captured in a study of response to subunit inactivated influenza vaccine. Overall study results and limits: Authors suggested seasonal influenza vaccinations each recruit few new T cells.

TCRdb re-analysed the RT-PCR reads in MiXCR, keeping a single row per CDR3 protein. The table lists approximately 490,000 distinct CDR3 sequences, 6.5% to 8% of them singletons. This clonotype was seen more than once but under ten times. Its target is not known. Per germline, CDR1 SQVTM and CDR2 ANQGSEA. This CDR3 region has 14 residues. J is TRBJ2-4 and V is TRBV29-1; D is perhaps TRBD1 (6 bases). This sequence originates from a man aged 50 to 75 who received an inactivated influenza vaccine. This material consisted of PBMCs from blood, taken roughly 24 months after vaccination. The CDR3 here is CRDHRALAKNIQYF. The CDR3, as DNA: TGCAGAGACCACAGGGCCCTAGCCAAAAACATTCAGTACTTC.